This is a list of T cell receptor beta chains from one sample in a study of T-cell reconstitution after alpha-beta-depleted transplantation in children. TCRdb re-derived calls from the PCR reads in MiXCR, one entry per CDR3 protein. The table includes about 460,000 distinct CDR3 sequences, about an eighth detected once. Specimen: PBMCs, mostly from graft donor cells, collected 180 days after TCRalphabeta/CD19-depleted stem cell transplant. These receptors originate from a female patient aged 2-10 years who had a stem cell transplant for aplastic anemia, so the T cells may come from the graft donor. Each CDR3 is given with its conserved first and last residue. Fields, in order: clone size, D gene, V gene, J gene, CDR3 DNA, CDR3 protein. The D gene is left open where the match is weak. Only some rows state a clone size, as once, few, many or a class for expanded clones.

>few|.|TRBV7-9|TRBJ2-1
TGTGCCAGCAGCTTAGTAGGGGCCACGGAGCAGTTCTTC
CASSLVGATEQFF
>.|.|TRBV19|TRBJ1-6
TGTGCCAGTAGTATCCGACAGTATTCACCCCTCCACTTT
CASSIRQYSPLHF
>.|.|TRBV5-1|TRBJ2-6
TGCGCCAGCACCAATGTGCTCTCAGGGGCCACCTCGCCTGGGGCCAACGTCCTGACTTTC
CASTNVLSGATSPGANVLTF
>few|.|TRBV20-1|TRBJ2-2
TGCAGTGCTAGTAAAGGCGGGCCACTGAACACCGGGGAGCTGTTTTTT
CSASKGGPLNTGELFF
>few|.|TRBV7-6|TRBJ2-1
TGTGCCAGCAGCTTATGGCGGGACAGGTTCGGGGGGTACAATGAGCAGTTCTTC
CASSLWRDRFGGYNEQFF
>few|TRBD2|TRBV12-3/TRBV12-4|TRBJ2-1
TGTGCCAGCAGGCGGAGACCGGGACTAGCGGGAAATGAGCAGTTCTTC
CASRRRPGLAGNEQFF
>.|.|TRBV10-3|TRBJ1-1
TGTGCCATCAGGGGTGACACTGAAGCTTTCTTT
CAIRGDTEAFF
>.|TRBD1|TRBV7-3|TRBJ2-3
TGTGCCAGCAGCTTAAAGGTAGACAGGGGCTCGGATACGCGGTATTTT
CASSLKVDRGSDTRYF
>many|.|TRBV5-1|TRBJ2-1
TGCGCCAGCACTCACAGTCTCCACTCCTACAATGAGCAGTTCTTC
CASTHSLHSYNEQFF
>few|.|TRBV7-9|TRBJ1-2
TGTGCCAGCAGCTCGGACATTGCTAACTATGGCTACACCTTC
CASSSDIANYGYTF
>.|TRBD2|TRBV7-9|TRBJ2-5
TGTGCCAGCAGCTTTCATCTAGCGGGAGAGACCCAGTACTTC
CASSFHLAGETQYF
>.|TRBD1|TRBV2|TRBJ1-1
TGTGCCAGCAGTGTTGGACAGGACAACACTGAAGCTTTCTTT
CASSVGQDNTEAFF
>.|TRBD1|TRBV5-1|TRBJ2-5
TGCGCCAGCAGCTTGGCCGTGACAGGGCAAGAGACCCAGTACTTC
CASSLAVTGQETQYF
>.|.|TRBV4-3|TRBJ2-3
TGCGCCAGCAGCCAAAGGGGCAGGAGCACAGATACGCAGTATTTT
CASSQRGRSTDTQYF
>many|.|TRBV7-2|TRBJ2-5
TGTGCCAGCAGCACGGGACCCGCCCAAGAGACCCAGTACTTC
CASSTGPAQETQYF
>few|.|TRBV6-5|TRBJ1-6
TGTGCCAGCAGTTACTCAGGAAGACAGAATTCACCCCTCCACTTT
CASSYSGRQNSPLHF